There are a few counts of the clone carrying this T cell receptor beta chain. This sample is drawn from a study of CDR3 diversity in severe acne. TCRdb passed the PCR reads through MiXCR, listing each CDR3 protein once. The sample contains roughly 100,000 distinct CDR3 sequences, 45% to 60% of which appear only once. In germline, CDR1 is SGHVS, CDR2 FQNEAQ. V shed 5 bases and J 2 bases; nucleotides not matched to a gene: 11. The CDR3 loop spans 16 amino acids. The sequence derives from a male donor with acne. The sequenced sample was blood. The gene calls are TRBV7-8 and TRBJ2-5; 7 nucleotides match TRBD2. CDR3 coding DNA: TGTGCCAGCAGCCGAAAGCGGGATTTCGCACAAGAGACCCAGTACTTC. It codes for CASSRKRDFAQETQYF.